This T cell receptor (beta chain) was observed in a study of T cells in Graves' hyperthyroidism and ophthalmopathy. This clonotype was picked up a small number of times. This CDR3 has 15 amino acids. V was clipped by 3 bases and J by 2 bases; unmatched bases: 5. Germline lookup yields CDR1 SGHRS and CDR2 YFSETQ. RNA transcripts served as the template for amplifying TCR beta CDR3 regions. HTBI primers drove first-round RT-PCR of the TCR CDR3. TCRdb recomputed calls from the multiplex PCR reads with MiXCR, one row per CDR3 protein. The sample records over 500,000 distinct CDR3 sequences, 17% being singletons.

The receptor was isolated from a woman under 30 with Graves' ophthalmopathy. Sequencing was done on a sample of blood. The gene calls are TRBV5-1 and TRBJ2-3; TRBD1 aligns across 8 bases. The CDR3 DNA reads TGCGCCAGCAGCTCCCAGGGGGCATCCACAGATACGCAGTATTTT. This gives the protein CASSSQGASTDTQYF. Combining the CDR3 with reference TRBV5-1 and TRBJ2-3 gives the whole variable domain KAGVTQTPRYLIKTRGQQVTLSCSPISGHRSVSWYQQTPGQGLQFLFEYFSETQRNKGNFPGRFSGRQFSNSRSEMNVSTLELGDSALYLCASSSQGASTDTQYFGPGTRLTVL.